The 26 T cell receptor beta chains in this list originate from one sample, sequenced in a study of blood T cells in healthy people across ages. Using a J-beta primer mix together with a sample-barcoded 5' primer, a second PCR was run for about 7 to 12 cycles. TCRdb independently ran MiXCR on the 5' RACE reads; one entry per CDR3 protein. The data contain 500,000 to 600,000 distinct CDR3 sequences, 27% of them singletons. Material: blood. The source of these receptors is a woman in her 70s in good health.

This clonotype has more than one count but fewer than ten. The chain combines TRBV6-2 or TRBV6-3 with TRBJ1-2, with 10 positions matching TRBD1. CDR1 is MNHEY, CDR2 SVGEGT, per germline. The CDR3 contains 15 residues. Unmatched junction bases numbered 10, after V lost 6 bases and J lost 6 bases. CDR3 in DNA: TGTGCCAGCAGACTACGGGGACAGGGGTCTGATGGCTACACCTTC. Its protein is CASRLRGQGSDGYTF.

CDR3 nucleotides: TGTGCCAGCAGCTTGCAGCCAGGACCCCGGGATGAAAAACTGTTTTTT. Translation gives CASSLQPGPRDEKLFF. The V call is TRBV5-5, the J call TRBJ1-4; D is undetermined. V lost 1 base, J lost 6 bases, and 16 bases lay in between. Germline lookup yields CDR1 SGHKS and CDR2 YYEKEE (reference sequence). The CDR3 runs 16 residues.

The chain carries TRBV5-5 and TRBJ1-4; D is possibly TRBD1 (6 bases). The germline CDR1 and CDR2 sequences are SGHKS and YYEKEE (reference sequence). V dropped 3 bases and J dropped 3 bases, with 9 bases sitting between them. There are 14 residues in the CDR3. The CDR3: CASSWGASNEKLFF. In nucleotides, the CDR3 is TGTGCCAGCAGCTGGGGGGCGTCTAATGAAAAACTGTTTTTT.

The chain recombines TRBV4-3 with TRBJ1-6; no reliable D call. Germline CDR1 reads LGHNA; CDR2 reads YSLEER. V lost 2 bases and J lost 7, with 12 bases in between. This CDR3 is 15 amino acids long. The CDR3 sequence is CASSQIGRRNSPLHF. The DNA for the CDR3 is TGCGCCAGCAGCCAAATAGGTCGCAGGAATTCACCCCTCCACTTT.

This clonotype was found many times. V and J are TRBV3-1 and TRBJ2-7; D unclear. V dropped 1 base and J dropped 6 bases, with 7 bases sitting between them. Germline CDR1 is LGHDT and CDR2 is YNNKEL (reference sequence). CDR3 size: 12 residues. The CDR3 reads CASSQVSSEQYF. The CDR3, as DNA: TGTGCCAGCAGCCAAGTTAGCAGCGAGCAGTACTTC.

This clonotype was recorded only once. The CDR3 DNA follows: TGTGCCAGCTGTTGGACCTGGGGCCACCCTTCTGGCTACACCTTC. It is translated as CASCWTWGHPSGYTF. This chain uses TRBV5-5 with TRBJ1-2, with D perhaps matching TRBD1 (5 bases). Germline loops: CDR1 SGHKS, CDR2 YYEKEE (reference sequence). The V and J ends lost 7 bases and 7 bases respectively, with 23 bases between them. The CDR3 extends over 15 amino acids.

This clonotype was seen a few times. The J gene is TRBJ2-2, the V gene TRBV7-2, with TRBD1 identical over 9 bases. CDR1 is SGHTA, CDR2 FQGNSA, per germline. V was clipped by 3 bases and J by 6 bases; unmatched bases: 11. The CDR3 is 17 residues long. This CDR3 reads CASSLGQGPPGAGELFF. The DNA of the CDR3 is TGTGCCAGCAGCTTGGGACAGGGTCCCCCGGGTGCCGGGGAGCTGTTTTTT.

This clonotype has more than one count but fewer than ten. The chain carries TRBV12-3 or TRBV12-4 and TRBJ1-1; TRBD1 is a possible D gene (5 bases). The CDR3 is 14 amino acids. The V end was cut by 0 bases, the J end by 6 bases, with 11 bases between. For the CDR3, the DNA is TGTGCCAGCAGTTTAGCGGGGGGTAGATCTGAAGCTTTCTTT. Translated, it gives CASSLAGGRSEAFF.

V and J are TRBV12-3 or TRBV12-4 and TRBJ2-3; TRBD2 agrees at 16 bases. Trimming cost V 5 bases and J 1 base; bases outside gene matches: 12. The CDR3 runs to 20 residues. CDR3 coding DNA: TGTGCCAGCAGTCCCTGGTCGTGGGGACTAGCGGGGGGGGGCACAGATACGCAGTATTTT. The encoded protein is CASSPWSWGLAGGGTDTQYF.

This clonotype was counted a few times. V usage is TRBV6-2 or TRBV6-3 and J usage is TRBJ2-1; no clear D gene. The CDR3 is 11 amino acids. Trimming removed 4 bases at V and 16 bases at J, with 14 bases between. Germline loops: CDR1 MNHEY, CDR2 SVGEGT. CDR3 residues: CASSLTSIVFF. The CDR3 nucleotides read TGTGCCAGCAGTTTGACAAGTATAGTTTTCTTC.

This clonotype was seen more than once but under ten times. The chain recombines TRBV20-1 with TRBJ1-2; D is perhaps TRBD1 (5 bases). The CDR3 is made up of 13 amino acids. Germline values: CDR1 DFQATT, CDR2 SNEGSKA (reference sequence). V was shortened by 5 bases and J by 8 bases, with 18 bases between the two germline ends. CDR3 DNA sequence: TGCAGTGCTGACCAGGGAAATTTATGGGGCTACACCTTC. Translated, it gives CSADQGNLWGYTF.

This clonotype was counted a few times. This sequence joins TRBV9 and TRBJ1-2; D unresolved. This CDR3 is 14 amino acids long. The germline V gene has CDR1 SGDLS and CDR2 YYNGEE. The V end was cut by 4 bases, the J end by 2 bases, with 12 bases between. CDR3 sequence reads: CASSIEALNYGYTF. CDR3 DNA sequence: TGTGCCAGCAGCATAGAGGCACTCAACTATGGCTACACCTTC.

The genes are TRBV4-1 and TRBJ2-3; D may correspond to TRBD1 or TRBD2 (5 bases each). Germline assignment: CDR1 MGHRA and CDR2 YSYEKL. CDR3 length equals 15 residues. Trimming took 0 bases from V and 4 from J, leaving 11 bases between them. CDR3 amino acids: CASSQETRESDTQYF. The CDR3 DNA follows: TGCGCCAGCAGCCAAGAAACCAGGGAGTCAGATACGCAGTATTTT.

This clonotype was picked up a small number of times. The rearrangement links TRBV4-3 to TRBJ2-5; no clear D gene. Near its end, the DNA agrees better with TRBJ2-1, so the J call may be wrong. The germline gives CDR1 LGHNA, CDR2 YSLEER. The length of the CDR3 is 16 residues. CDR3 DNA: TGCGCCAGCAGCCCAAGAGAGACTGGCGACTACAATGAGCAGTTCTTC. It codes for CASSPRETGDYNEQFF.

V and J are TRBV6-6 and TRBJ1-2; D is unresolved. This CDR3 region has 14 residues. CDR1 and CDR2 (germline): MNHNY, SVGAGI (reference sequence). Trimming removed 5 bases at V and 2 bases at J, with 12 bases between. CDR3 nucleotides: TGTGCCAGCAGTCCTGCCGGCGGAAACTATGGCTACACCTTC. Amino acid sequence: CASSPAGGNYGYTF.

CDR3 sequence (DNA): TGTGCCAGCAGTTTGGGACAGGGGAAAGCTGAAGCTTTCTTT. Encoded protein: CASSLGQGKAEAFF. The J gene is TRBJ1-1, the V gene TRBV12-3 or TRBV12-4; 10 nucleotides match TRBD1. J gave up 6 bases and V 3 bases, and 4 bases lay outside the gene matches. The CDR3 is 14 residues long.

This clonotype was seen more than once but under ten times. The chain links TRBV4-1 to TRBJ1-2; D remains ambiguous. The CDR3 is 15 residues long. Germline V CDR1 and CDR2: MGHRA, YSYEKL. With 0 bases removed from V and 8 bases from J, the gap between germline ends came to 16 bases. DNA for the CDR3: TGCGCCAGCAGCCAAGAGCAATTACGGAGATCCGGCTACACCTTC. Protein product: CASSQEQLRRSGYTF.

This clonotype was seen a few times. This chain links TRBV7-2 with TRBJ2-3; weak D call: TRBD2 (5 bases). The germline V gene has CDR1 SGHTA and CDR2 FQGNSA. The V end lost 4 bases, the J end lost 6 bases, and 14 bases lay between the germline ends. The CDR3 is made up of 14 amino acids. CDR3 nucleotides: TGTGCCAGCAGCTCCGGACTGTCCGGTGATACGCAGTATTTT. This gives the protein CASSSGLSGDTQYF. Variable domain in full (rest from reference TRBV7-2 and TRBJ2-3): GAGVSQSPSNKVTEKGKDVELRCDPISGHTALYWYRQSLGQGLEFLIYFQGNSAPDKSGLPSDRFSAERTGGSVSTLTIQRTQQEDSAVYLCASSSGLSGDTQYFGPGTRLTVL.

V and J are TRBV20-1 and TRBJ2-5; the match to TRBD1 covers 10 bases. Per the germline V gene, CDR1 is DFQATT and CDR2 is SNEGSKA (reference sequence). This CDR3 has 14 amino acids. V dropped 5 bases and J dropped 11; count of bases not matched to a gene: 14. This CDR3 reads CSASEGGQGREQYF. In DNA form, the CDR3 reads TGCAGTGCTTCTGAGGGGGGACAGGGGCGAGAGCAGTACTTC.

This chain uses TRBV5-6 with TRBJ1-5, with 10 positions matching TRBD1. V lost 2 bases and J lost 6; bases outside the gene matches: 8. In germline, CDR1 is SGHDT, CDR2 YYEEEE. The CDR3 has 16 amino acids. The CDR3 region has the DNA TGTGCCAGCAGCTTCAAGTTGACAGGGGGCACTCAGCCCCAGCATTTT. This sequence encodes CASSFKLTGGTQPQHF.

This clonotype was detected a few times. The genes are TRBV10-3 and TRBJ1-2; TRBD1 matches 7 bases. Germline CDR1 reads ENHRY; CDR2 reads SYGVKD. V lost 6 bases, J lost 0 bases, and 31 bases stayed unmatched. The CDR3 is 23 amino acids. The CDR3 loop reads CAISGNSDYRGRFVGQANYGYTF. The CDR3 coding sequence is TGTGCCATCAGCGGCAACTCCGACTACAGGGGAAGATTCGTCGGGCAAGCTAACTATGGCTACACCTTC.

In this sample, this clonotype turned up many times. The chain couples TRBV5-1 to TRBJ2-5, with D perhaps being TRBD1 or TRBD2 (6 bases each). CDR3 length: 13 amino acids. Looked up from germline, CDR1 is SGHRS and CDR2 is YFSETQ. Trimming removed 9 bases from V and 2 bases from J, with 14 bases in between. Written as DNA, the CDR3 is TGCGCCACCCATAGGGGGGATCAAGAGACCCAGTACTTC. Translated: CATHRGDQETQYF.

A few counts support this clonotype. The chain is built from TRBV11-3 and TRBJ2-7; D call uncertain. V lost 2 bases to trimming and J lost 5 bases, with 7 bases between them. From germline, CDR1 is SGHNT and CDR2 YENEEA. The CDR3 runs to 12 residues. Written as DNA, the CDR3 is TGTGCCAGCAGCTTATTGGTCCACGAGCAGTACTTC. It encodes CASSLLVHEQYF.

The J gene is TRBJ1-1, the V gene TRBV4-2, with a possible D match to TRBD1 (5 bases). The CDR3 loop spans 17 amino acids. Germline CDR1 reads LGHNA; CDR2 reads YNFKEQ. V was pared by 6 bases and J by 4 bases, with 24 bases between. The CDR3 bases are TGTGCCAGCAGTCCCACAGGAGTAGAGCTATTGGGCACTGAAGCTTTCTTT. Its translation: CASSPTGVELLGTEAFF.

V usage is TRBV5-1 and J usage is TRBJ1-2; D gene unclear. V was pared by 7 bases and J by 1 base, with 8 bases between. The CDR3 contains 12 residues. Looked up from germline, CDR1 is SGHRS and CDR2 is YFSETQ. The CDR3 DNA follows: TGCGCCAGCGGGAGTGATAACTATGGCTACACCTTC. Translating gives CASGSDNYGYTF.

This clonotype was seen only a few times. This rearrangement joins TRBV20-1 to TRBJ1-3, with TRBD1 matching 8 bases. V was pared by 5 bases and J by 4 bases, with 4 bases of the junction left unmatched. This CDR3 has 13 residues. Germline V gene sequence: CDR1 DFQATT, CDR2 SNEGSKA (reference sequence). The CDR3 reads CSAARQGGNTIYF. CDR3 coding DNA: TGCAGTGCTGCAAGACAGGGGGGAAACACCATATATTTT.